What follows are 8 T cell receptor beta chains derived from one specimen sequenced in a study of PD-L1 blockade in urothelial cancer. Generated by immunoSEQ multiplex PCR, the TCRdb table keeps only in-frame clones and is missing some. The profile covers about 130,000 clones, with roughly 88% appearing a single time and 2.4% taken by the ten largest. Described time point: peripheral blood 6 weeks after treatment start. The sample was PBMCs, taken around atezolizumab (anti-PD-L1) treatment. The receptor set was obtained from a man aged 45-60 years with urothelial cancer.

This chain uses TRBV28 with TRBJ1-2, with 7 positions matching TRBD1. The V and J ends lost 10 bases and 8 bases, in that order; junction bases with no gene match: 7. The CDR3 sequence is 11 residues long. Germline CDR1 reads MDHEN; CDR2 reads SYDVKM. CDR3 DNA sequence: TGTGCCATCATGACAGGGAGAGGCTACACCTTC. Encoded protein: CAIMTGRGYTF.

The J gene is TRBJ1-6, the V gene TRBV19; 8 nucleotides line up with TRBD1. This CDR3 contains 15 residues. The ends lost 5 bases at V and 4 bases at J; junction bases unmatched: 4. The germline CDR1 and CDR2 sequences are LNHDA and SQIVND (reference sequence). The CDR3 is CASSPGTGYNSPLHF. CDR3 nucleotide sequence: TGTGCCAGTAGTCCCGGGACAGGATATAATTCACCCCTCCACTTT.

The chain couples TRBV27 to TRBJ2-7; 11 nucleotides align to TRBD2. After removal of 2 bases from V and 5 bases from J, the junction contained 2 bases not matched to a gene. The germline CDR1 and CDR2 sequences are MNHEY and SMNVEV (reference sequence). This CDR3 spans 14 amino acids. CDR3 sequence (DNA): TGTGCCAGCAGTTTACTAGCGGGAGGCCACGAGCAGTACTTC. Translated: CASSLLAGGHEQYF.

This clone was observed once. The chain uses TRBV18 and TRBJ1-5; unclear D gene. The CDR3 is 13 amino acids. The germline V gene encodes CDR1 KGHSH and CDR2 LQKENI. V was clipped by 3 bases and J by 3 bases, with 6 bases between them. The CDR3: CASSPAPNQPQHF. For the CDR3, the DNA is TGTGCCAGCTCACCGGCTCCCAATCAGCCCCAGCATTTT. Supplemented by reference TRBV18 and TRBJ1-5, the full variable domain reads NAGVMQNPRHLVRRRGQEARLRCSPMKGHSHVYWYRQLPEEGLKFMVYLQKENIIDESGMPKERFSAEFPKEGPSILRIQQVVRGDSAAYFCASSPAPNQPQHFGDGTRLSIL.

V is TRBV5-4 and J is TRBJ2-5; 14 nucleotides line up with TRBD2. V shed 4 bases, J shed 4 bases, and the junction held 3 bases outside the gene matches. Germline V gene sequence: CDR1 SGHNT, CDR2 YYREEE (reference sequence). CDR3 size: 15 residues. The chain's CDR3 is CASSGGLAGVETQYF. The DNA for the CDR3 is TGTGCCAGCAGCGGGGGACTAGCGGGAGTAGAGACCCAGTACTTC.

This clone is a singleton in its sample. The chain combines TRBV5-1 with TRBJ1-6; 10 positions agree with TRBD1. V dropped 5 bases and J dropped 4; count of bases not matched to a gene: 9. The CDR3 sequence is 17 residues long. Germline V gene lookup returns CDR1 SGHRS and CDR2 YFSETQ. CDR3 residues: CASRPASGQGYNSPLHF. The DNA of the CDR3 is TGCGCCAGCAGACCTGCCTCGGGACAGGGGTATAATTCACCCCTCCACTTT.

The CDR3 is CASSLTGGNTEAFF. For the CDR3, the DNA is TGTGCCAGCAGCTTGACAGGGGGTAACACTGAAGCTTTCTTT. This chain joins TRBV7-6 and TRBJ1-1; 9 bases map to TRBD1. The junction had 1 base not matched to a gene; V was cut back by 3 bases and J by 2 bases. This CDR3 is 14 amino acids long. From germline, CDR1 is SGHVS and CDR2 FNYEAQ.

V is TRBV11-2 and J is TRBJ2-2; D is perhaps TRBD2 (6 bases). The CDR3 has 15 residues. CDR1 is SGHAT and CDR2 is FQNNGV in the germline V gene. Trimming shortened V by 2 bases and J by 5 bases, and 12 bases separated the two germline ends. The CDR3 coding sequence is TGTGCCAGCAGCTTACGGCGGGACGGGACCGGGGAGCTGTTTTTT. Residues: CASSLRRDGTGELFF. Variable domain in full (rest from reference TRBV11-2 and TRBJ2-2): EAGVAQSPRYKIIEKRQSVAFWCNPISGHATLYWYQQILGQGPKLLIQFQNNGVVDDSQLPKDRFSAERLKGVDSTLKIQPAKLEDSAVYLCASSLRRDGTGELFFGEGSRLTVL.